A selection of T cell receptor beta chains follows, all from one sample in a study of T cell changes during pregnancy in multiple sclerosis. TCRdb's table, derived via immunoSEQ multiplex PCR, lists solely in-frame clones and lacks some. The data hold approximately 85,000 clones, with about 94% observed a single time. The material was peripheral blood, obtained in the third trimester of pregnancy. The receptor source for this set is a female donor with multiple sclerosis, enrolled in a pregnancy study. Each CDR3 is given with its conserved first and last residue. D genes are given only for firm matches. Clone size, where shown, is once, few, many, or a class for clones that have expanded.

J gene	V gene	D gene	clone size	CDR3 DNA	CDR3 protein
TRBJ2-2	TRBV14	.	.	TGTGCCAGCAGCCAAGTTGGGGGGGCTCACACCGGGGAGCTGTTTTTT	CASSQVGGAHTGELFF
TRBJ2-5	TRBV5-1	.	.	TGCGCCAGCAGCTCCCGGCGGGAGACCCAGTACTTC	CASSSRRETQYF
TRBJ2-7	TRBV19	TRBD1	.	TGTGCCAGTAAGAGGACAGGAATAGGGTACGAGCAGTACTTC	CASKRTGIGYEQYF
TRBJ2-5	TRBV27	.	.	TGTGCCAGCAGTTTTTCGGGGGGCGCATGGGAGACCCAGTACTTC	CASSFSGGAWETQYF
TRBJ1-1	TRBV19	.	.	TGTGCCAGTAAAAGGGGACAACCGAACACTGAAGCTTTCTTT	CASKRGQPNTEAFF
TRBJ2-4	TRBV29-1	.	.	TGCAGCGCCTCAAGAGGCGGCAAAAACATTCAGTACTTC	CSASRGGKNIQYF
TRBJ1-1	TRBV5-1	TRBD1	.	TGCGCCAGCAGCCCGGGACAGTATGAAGCTTTCTTT	CASSPGQYEAFF
TRBJ1-1	TRBV7-3	TRBD1	.	TGTGCCAGCAGCCAGAGACAGGGCGGTGAAGCTTTCTTT	CASSQRQGGEAFF
TRBJ2-7	TRBV5-4	TRBD1	.	TGTGCCAGCAGCAGGGACAGGGCTACTACCTCCTACGAGCAGTACTTC	CASSRDRATTSYEQYF
TRBJ1-2	TRBV25-1	.	.	TGTGCCAGCAGTGAGGGGCCTCGGGCCTATGGCTACACCTTC	CASSEGPRAYGYTF
TRBJ2-3	TRBV27	TRBD2	once	TGTGCCAGCAGTCAGACTAGCCCCGGCATTGGAGATACGCAGTATTTT	CASSQTSPGIGDTQYF
TRBJ1-2	TRBV5-1	.	.	TGCGCCAGCAGCCCGGCCGCGACAGTTCGCGGCTACACCTTC	CASSPAATVRGYTF
TRBJ2-1	TRBV13	.	.	TGTGCCAGCAGCTTAGGCCGTGGTCTAGCGTTCTTC	CASSLGRGLAFF
TRBJ1-5	TRBV7-2	.	.	TGTGCCAGCAGCTTAGTTGGAGGGGACAATCAGCCCCAGCATTTT	CASSLVGGDNQPQHF
TRBJ2-7	TRBV14	TRBD2	.	TGTGCCAGCAGCCAACTCGGGGGGGCCATGCTGTACGAGCAGTACTTC	CASSQLGGAMLYEQYF
TRBJ2-7	TRBV30	TRBD2	.	TGTGCCTGGAACCAACTAGCGGGGGTCTACGAGCAGTACTTC	CAWNQLAGVYEQYF
TRBJ1-6	TRBV5-1	TRBD1	.	TGCGCCAGCAGCCAACAAACAGGGGCCCTTGGGTCACCCCTCCACTTT	CASSQQTGALGSPLHF
TRBJ2-2	TRBV27	TRBD1	.	TGTGCCAGCAGTGTACAGGGGTCGGTCACCGGGGAGCTGTTTTTT	CASSVQGSVTGELFF
TRBJ2-1	TRBV5-6	TRBD2	.	TGTGCCAGCAGCTTGGGTTTGGCTAGCGGGCATGAGCAGTTCTTC	CASSLGLASGHEQFF
TRBJ2-4	TRBV4-1	.	.	TGCGCCAGCAGCCAAGTGGGGCAGGGGAAGGGCAAAAACATTCAGTACTTC	CASSQVGQGKGKNIQYF
TRBJ1-1	TRBV6-1	TRBD1	.	TGTGCCAGTCAAGCGACAGGGGAGCTTAACACTGAAGCTTTCTTT	CASQATGELNTEAFF
TRBJ2-1	TRBV27	TRBD1	.	TGTGCCAGCAGTTTCGGGACAGGGAACAATGAGCAGTTCTTC	CASSFGTGNNEQFF
TRBJ1-1	TRBV30	.	.	TGTGCCTGGATGGGCCAATTGAACACTGAAGCTTTCTTT	CAWMGQLNTEAFF
TRBJ1-1	TRBV4-1	.	.	TGCGCCAGCAGCCGACCGGGGGGGGCAACTGAAGCTTTCTTT	CASSRPGGATEAFF
TRBJ2-7	TRBV6-1	TRBD1	once	TGTGCCAGCAGTGAAAACGGGGACAGGAGCTCCTACGAGCAGTACTTC	CASSENGDRSSYEQYF
TRBJ2-2	TRBV18	.	.	TGTGCCAGCTCACCACCCGCCGGGGAGCTGTTTTTT	CASSPPAGELFF
TRBJ2-7	TRBV4-1	TRBD1	.	TGCGCCAGCAGCCAAGATTCCGGGACAGGTCCCTACGAGCAGTACTTC	CASSQDSGTGPYEQYF
TRBJ1-4	TRBV21-1	.	.	TGTGCCAGCAGCAAACCGTCGCAGGGCCTAATCACCCCAACTAATGAAAAACTGTTTTTT	CASSKPSQGLITPTNEKLFF
TRBJ1-2	TRBV6-1	TRBD1	.	TGTGCCAGCAGTGTCGGACAGGCGTCTAACTATGGCTACACCTTC	CASSVGQASNYGYTF
TRBJ1-3	TRBV11-2	.	.	TGTGCCAGCACTGAGGGCAGCCGATACTCTGGAAACACCATATATTTT	CASTEGSRYSGNTIYF
TRBJ2-5	TRBV7-9	TRBD2	once	TGTGCCAGCAGCCCATCACGCGGGCGGGGGTACCAAGAGACCCAGTACTTC	CASSPSRGRGYQETQYF
TRBJ1-5	TRBV2	TRBD1	.	TGTGCCAGCAGAGGGGACAGGGAAAATCAGCCCCAGCATTTT	CASRGDRENQPQHF
TRBJ1-5	TRBV21-1	.	.	TGTGCCAGCAGCAAGGAGGGTAGCAATCAGCCCCAGCATTTT	CASSKEGSNQPQHF
TRBJ2-7	TRBV19	TRBD1	.	TGTGCCAGTAGCGATTCGGACAGGGATTGGCAGTACTTC	CASSDSDRDWQYF
TRBJ2-5	TRBV29-1	TRBD2	.	TGCAGCGCCGAACTAGCGGGGGGACAAGAGACCCAGTACTTC	CSAELAGGQETQYF
TRBJ1-3	TRBV6-5	TRBD1	.	TGTGCCAGCAGTTCATGGGACAGCTCTGGAAACACCATATATTTT	CASSSWDSSGNTIYF
TRBJ1-2	TRBV6-5	TRBD1	once	TGTGCCAGCAGGCAAGGGACAGACATTAACTATGGCTACACCTTC	CASRQGTDINYGYTF
TRBJ1-2	TRBV6-5	.	.	TGTGCCAGCAGGGTCCGGAATCGGGTCGACGGCTACACCTTC	CASRVRNRVDGYTF
TRBJ2-7	TRBV25-1	TRBD2	.	TGTGCCAGCGGGGGGTGGGGGACTAGGGAAACCGAGCAGTACTTC	CASGGWGTRETEQYF
TRBJ1-2	TRBV4-1	TRBD1	.	TGCGCCAGCAGCCAAGTGGGGACAGCAACGAATAAGGGCTACACCTTC	CASSQVGTATNKGYTF
TRBJ1-1	TRBV5-1	TRBD1	.	TGCGCCAGCAGCTCGTCCCCTGGACAGGGGGATGAAGCTTTCTTT	CASSSSPGQGDEAFF
TRBJ1-6	TRBV30	.	.	TGTGCCTGGGAACACAACTCACCCCTCCACTTT	CAWEHNSPLHF
TRBJ1-1	TRBV19	.	once	TGTGCCAGTCTAAGTCGGGAGGAAGGTGTAGCTTTCTTT	CASLSREEGVAFF
TRBJ1-6	TRBV11-1	.	.	TGTGCCAGCAGCTTGGACAGCCAGAGCTCCTATAATTCACCCCTCCACTTT	CASSLDSQSSYNSPLHF
TRBJ2-4	TRBV7-7	.	.	TGTGCAGTGGGCGGGAAGACGGCCAAAAACATTCAGTACTTC	CAVGGKTAKNIQYF
TRBJ2-7	TRBV6-1	TRBD2	.	TGTGCCAGCACCGAAGCGGGGGACTGGGAGCAGTACTTC	CASTEAGDWEQYF
TRBJ1-5	TRBV6-6	.	.	TGTGCCAGCAGTTACGACAGAAATCGGTCTCAGCCCCAGCATTTT	CASSYDRNRSQPQHF
TRBJ2-3	TRBV10-3	.	.	TGTGCCATCAGTGAGGGTGGGGGGGGCCTCTCAGATACGCAGTATTTT	CAISEGGGGLSDTQYF
TRBJ2-5	TRBV5-6	TRBD1	.	TGTGCCAGCAGCTATTCTCGGACAGGGCAGGAGACCCAGTACTTC	CASSYSRTGQETQYF
TRBJ2-7	TRBV5-6	.	.	TGTGCCAGCAGCTTGGGGAGGAGCTACGAGCAGTACTTC	CASSLGRSYEQYF
TRBJ2-7	TRBV14	.	.	TGTGCCAGCAGCCAAGAGGCCACGAACGCCTACGAGCAGTACTTC	CASSQEATNAYEQYF
TRBJ1-2	TRBV6-5	TRBD1	.	TGTGCCAGCAGTCCCCCCGGGACAGGGAACTATGGCTACACCTTC	CASSPPGTGNYGYTF
TRBJ2-1	TRBV19	.	.	TGTGCCAGTATAAGCGGAAGCTCCTACAATGAGCAGTTCTTC	CASISGSSYNEQFF
TRBJ2-1	TRBV9	TRBD1	.	TGTGCCAGCAGCGTAGATTTATTTCGGGACGGGACAGGGAAATTCAATGAGCAGTTCTTC	CASSVDLFRDGTGKFNEQFF
TRBJ2-1	TRBV7-2	TRBD1	.	TGTGCCAGCAGCTTATCCCTGGGACAGGAGATAAGCTCCTACAATGAGCAGTTCTTC	CASSLSLGQEISSYNEQFF
TRBJ1-5	TRBV2	.	.	TGTGCCAGCAGTAGGCTTGCAGGGTCGGGTCAGCCCCAGCATTTT	CASSRLAGSGQPQHF
TRBJ2-1	TRBV7-2	TRBD2	.	TGTGCCAGCAGCCCGACTAGCGACTACAATGAGCAGTTCTTC	CASSPTSDYNEQFF
TRBJ1-2	TRBV7-9	.	.	TGTGCCAGCAGCTTAACGACAGGTATTAATGGCTACACCTTC	CASSLTTGINGYTF
TRBJ2-7	TRBV9	.	.	TGTGCCAGCAGCGTAGCGTCTACCTCCTACGAGCAGTACTTC	CASSVASTSYEQYF
TRBJ2-7	TRBV6-5	.	.	TGTGCCAGCAGTTACCAGGACTGGGTCGAGCAGTACTTC	CASSYQDWVEQYF